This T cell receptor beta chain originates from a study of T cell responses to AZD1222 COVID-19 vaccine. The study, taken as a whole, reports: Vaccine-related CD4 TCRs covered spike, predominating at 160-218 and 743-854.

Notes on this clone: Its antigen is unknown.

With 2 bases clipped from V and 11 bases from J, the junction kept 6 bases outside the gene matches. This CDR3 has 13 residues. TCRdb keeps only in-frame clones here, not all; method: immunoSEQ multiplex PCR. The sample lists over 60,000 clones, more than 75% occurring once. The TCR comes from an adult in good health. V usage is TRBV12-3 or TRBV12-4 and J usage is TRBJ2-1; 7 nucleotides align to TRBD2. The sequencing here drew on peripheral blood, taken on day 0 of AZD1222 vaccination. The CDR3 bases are TGTGCCAGCAGTTTACGGGAGGATGAAAAGCAGTTCTTC. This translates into CASSLREDEKQFF.